This is a list of T cell receptor beta chains from one sample in a study of tumor-infiltrating lymphocytes in primary liver carcinoma. TCRdb fed the multiplex PCR reads into MiXCR, producing one record per CDR3 protein. The sample contains 90,000 to 100,000 distinct CDR3 sequences, almost 70% of which appear only once. The specimen sequenced was liver tumor tissue from sampling region 5. These receptors came from a woman in her fifties or sixties with primary liver carcinoma and hepatitis B virus infection. Both conserved end residues are part of each CDR3. The D gene is left open where the match is weak. Where a row states a size, it is once, few, many or the class of an expanded clone; other rows omit it.

abundance | j_gene | v_gene | d_gene | CDR3nt | CDR3aa
NA | TRBJ1-2 | TRBV20-1 | NA | TGCAGTGCTTCCACAGGAAAAATCTACTATGGCTACACCTTC | CSASTGKIYYGYTF
NA | TRBJ2-2 | TRBV11-2 | NA | TGTGCCAGTAGCTCGGAGCCAGCCGGGGAGCTGTTTTTT | CASSSEPAGELFF
NA | TRBJ2-1 | TRBV5-1 | NA | TGCGCCAGCAGCTTGGATAGGGGAATCTACAATGAGGAGTTCTTC | CASSLDRGIYNEEFF
many | TRBJ2-5 | TRBV5-1 | NA | TGCGCCAGCAGCTTGGGCTACCAAGAGACCCAGTACTTC | CASSLGYQETQYF
NA | TRBJ2-1 | TRBV5-1 | NA | TGTGCCAGCAGCTTGCCCCTCTACAATGAGCAGTTCTTC | CASSLPLYNEQFF
few | TRBJ2-7 | TRBV11-3 | TRBD2 | TGTGCCAGCAGTCGGGCGGGGGAGGGTTACGAGCAGTACTTC | CASSRAGEGYEQYF
NA | TRBJ2-7 | TRBV5-1 | NA | TGCGTCAGCAGGTTCAGGGACGAGCAGTACTTC | CVSRFRDEQYF
NA | TRBJ2-1 | TRBV6-6 | TRBD2 | TGTGCCAGCAGTGCCGGGACTAGCGGGAACTGGGTCGATGAACAGTTCTTC | CASSAGTSGNWVDEQFF
once | TRBJ2-5 | TRBV11-3 | NA | TGTGACAGCAGCTTAGACACAGAGACCCGGCACTTC | CDSSLDTETRHF
many | TRBJ2-7 | TRBV12-3/TRBV12-4 | NA | TGTGCCAGCAGTCCGGGGACCTACGAGCAGTACTTC | CASSPGTYEQYF
NA | TRBJ1-1 | TRBV11-2 | TRBD1 | TGTGCCAGCAGCTTTAGCACTTACAGGGGGGGAGCCTTCTTT | CASSFSTYRGGAFF
NA | TRBJ2-1 | TRBV28 | TRBD2 | TGTGCCAGCAGTCCCAATGGGGGGGAGGAGAGTGGTGAGCAGTTCTTC | CASSPNGGEESGEQFF
NA | TRBJ1-3 | TRBV2 | NA | TGTGCCAGCAGTGCTCAGGGGCAGCGAAACACCATATATTTT | CASSAQGQRNTIYF
NA | TRBJ2-2 | TRBV11-2 | NA | TGTGCCAGCAGCATAGGAGGGCCACACACCGGGGAGCTGTTTTTT | CASSIGGPHTGELFF
many | TRBJ1-4 | TRBV5-4 | NA | TGTGCCAGCAGCTTGGACGCCCCGGGCAGGGCTAATGAAAAACTGTTTTTT | CASSLDAPGRANEKLFF
NA | TRBJ2-2 | TRBV6-5 | NA | TGTGCCAGCAGTACCTACAGGGAGCTCACCGTGGAGCTGTTTTTT | CASSTYRELTVELFF
many | TRBJ2-3 | TRBV29-1 | TRBD1 | TGCAGCGTACGAAGACAGGGGGCACGGAGGACAGATACGCAGTATTTT | CSVRRQGARRTDTQYF
NA | TRBJ2-1 | TRBV6-5 | NA | TGTGCCTGCATCCGAAGCGGGTACAATGAGCAGTTCTTC | CACIRSGYNEQFF
NA | TRBJ2-7 | TRBV29-1 | TRBD1 | TGCAACGTTGAACGCGTCTTGGCAGGGGGCTACGAGCAGTACTTC | CNVERVLAGGYEQYF
NA | TRBJ2-3 | TRBV29-1 | TRBD2 | TGCAACACTAAGCCGCTAGCGGGAGCAGATACGCAGTATTTT | CNTKPLAGADTQYF
NA | TRBJ2-2 | TRBV6-6 | TRBD2 | TGTGCCAGTGTAATTCGCGGTGGCGGGGGGCTGTTTTTT | CASVIRGGGGLFF
NA | TRBJ2-2 | TRBV4-2 | TRBD2 | TGTACCAGCAGCCTCCGGGGACTAGCGATGAACACCGGGGAGCTGTTTTTT | CTSSLRGLAMNTGELFF
many | TRBJ2-2 | TRBV29-1 | TRBD2 | TGCAGCGTAAAGGGACTAGCGACGAACACCGGGGAGCTGTTTTTT | CSVKGLATNTGELFF
NA | TRBJ2-7 | TRBV11-2 | NA | TGTGCCAGCAGCCGGGGCACAGGTCCCTACAAGCAGTATTTC | CASSRGTGPYKQYF
NA | TRBJ2-1 | TRBV6-5 | TRBD2 | TGTGCCAGCAGGCTAGCGGAGGGCAATGGGCAGTTCTTC | CASRLAEGNGQFF
NA | TRBJ1-5 | TRBV28 | TRBD1 | TGTGCCAGCAGGGGACAGGGAGGGCCGCATCAGCCCCAGCATTTT | CASRGQGGPHQPQHF
many | TRBJ2-1 | TRBV14 | TRBD1 | TGTGCCAGCAGCCGGACAGGGGATCGAGGCAATGAGCAGTTCTTC | CASSRTGDRGNEQFF
few | TRBJ2-7 | TRBV28 | NA | TGTGCCAGCATGTACGAGCAGTACTTC | CASMYEQYF
many | TRBJ1-2 | TRBV7-9 | NA | TGTGCCAGCAGCTTTAGGGAGGAGGATGGCTACACCTTC | CASSFREEDGYTF
NA | TRBJ1-1 | TRBV7-9 | NA | TGTGCCAGCAACTTCGGGGACCGGGGGAACACTGAAGCTTTCTTT | CASNFGDRGNTEAFF
few | TRBJ2-3 | TRBV7-8 | NA | TGTGCCAGCCGACTTGGGGCCCGGGGCACAGATATGCAGTATTTT | CASRLGARGTDMQYF
NA | TRBJ2-1 | TRBV6-5 | TRBD2 | TGTGCCAGCAGCCTCAGCGGGAGGGGCGGCAATGAGGAGTCCTTC | CASSLSGRGGNEESF
NA | TRBJ1-2 | TRBV7-9 | TRBD1 | TGTGCGAGCAGCCCCACAGGGGGCAAGAACTATGGCTACGCCTTC | CASSPTGGKNYGYAF
NA | TRBJ1-4 | TRBV11-3 | NA | TGTGCCAGCAGCCGTCGTACTTCTGATGGAAAACTGTTATTT | CASSRRTSDGKLLF
many | TRBJ1-1 | TRBV12-5 | NA | TGTGCTAGTGGTTTGAGACAGTCGAACACTGAAGCTTTCTTT | CASGLRQSNTEAFF
NA | TRBJ2-3 | TRBV6-1 | NA | TGTGCCAGCGCCCCGAAGAGAAGCACAGATACGCACTATTTT | CASAPKRSTDTHYF
NA | TRBJ2-1 | TRBV14 | NA | TGTGCCAGCAGCCTCCTCAGGAGGTTAACTGGCAATGAGCAGTTCTTC | CASSLLRRLTGNEQFF
many | TRBJ2-4 | TRBV29-1 | NA | TGCAGCGTCTTCGTCCAAAATAACATTCAGTACTTC | CSVFVQNNIQYF
many | TRBJ2-5 | TRBV28 | TRBD1 | TGTGCCAGCAGTTCGGACAGGGTGAGGGGAGAGACCCAGTACTTC | CASSSDRVRGETQYF
many | TRBJ1-1 | TRBV30 | NA | TGTGCCTGGAGTATAAACAGAGAAGCTTTCTTT | CAWSINREAFF
few | TRBJ1-5 | TRBV6-6 | NA | TGTGTCGGCAGTTACGGCGGAAGCTTTAGCAATCAGCCCCAGCATTTT | CVGSYGGSFSNQPQHF
NA | TRBJ2-7 | TRBV6-1 | NA | TGTGCCAGCAGCGACCCATGGACGGGCGAGCAGTACTTC | CASSDPWTGEQYF
NA | TRBJ2-7 | TRBV29-1 | NA | TGCAGCACACGGACAGCCACCTACGAGCAGTACTTC | CSTRTATYEQYF